Each of the 21 T cell receptor beta chains below was sequenced from the same sample in a study of response to subunit inactivated influenza vaccine. TCRdb re-called the RT-PCR reads with MiXCR, one entry per CDR3 protein. The sample yields hundreds of thousands of distinct CDR3 sequences, approximately 13% seen once. This specimen consisted of PBMCs from blood, obtained around 14 days before vaccination. The receptors come from a man in his fifties who received an inactivated influenza vaccine.

V is TRBV3-1 and J is TRBJ2-7; a weak D match, TRBD2 (6 bases). The CDR3 is made up of 16 amino acids. CDR1 is LGHDT, CDR2 YNNKEL, per germline (reference sequence). The V end lost 0 bases, the J end lost 4 bases, and 16 bases lay between the germline ends. This CDR3 reads CASSQDGLAGFYEQYF. CDR3 DNA: TGTGCCAGCAGCCAAGATGGCCTGGCGGGATTTTACGAGCAGTACTTC.

This chain links TRBV4-1 with TRBJ1-1; D gene ambiguous. V shed 0 bases and J shed 5 bases, with 13 bases lying between them. The CDR3 totals 15 residues. The V gene's germline CDR1 is MGHRA and CDR2 YSYEKL. Here the CDR3 reads CASSQEGSRWTEAFF. CDR3 in DNA: TGCGCCAGCAGCCAAGAGGGCAGCCGATGGACTGAAGCTTTCTTT.

The chain employs TRBV5-1 and TRBJ1-2, with D hard to call. CDR1 and CDR2 (germline): SGHRS, YFSETQ. This CDR3 comprises 13 residues. V lost 4 bases and J lost 6, with 13 bases in between. This chain's CDR3 is CASSTDGRNGYTF. The CDR3 DNA reads TGCGCCAGCAGCACGGACGGTCGGAATGGCTACACCTTC. The full variable domain, completed using reference TRBV5-1 and TRBJ1-2, is KAGVTQTPRYLIKTRGQQVTLSCSPISGHRSVSWYQQTPGQGLQFLFEYFSETQRNKGNFPGRFSGRQFSNSRSEMNVSTLELGDSALYLCASSTDGRNGYTFGSGTRLTVV.

There are many counts of this clonotype. The chain employs TRBV2 and TRBJ2-7; possibly TRBD1 for D (6 bases). The germline V gene encodes CDR1 SNHLY and CDR2 FYNNEI. This CDR3 is 14 amino acids long. Between the trimmed V and J ends, which lost 4 bases and 6 bases, there was a span of 16 bases. The chain's CDR3 is CASSGIRGSREQYF. CDR3 coding DNA: TGTGCCAGCAGTGGTATAAGGGGGAGTCGCGAGCAGTACTTC.

This clonotype was found many times. This chain links TRBV28 with TRBJ2-1; D remains unclear. The CDR3 is made up of 13 amino acids. The V end lost 2 bases, the J end lost 7 bases, and 9 bases lay between the germline ends. In germline, CDR1 is MDHEN, CDR2 SYDVKM. The CDR3 here is CASSLNGRNEQFF. The CDR3 region has the DNA TGTGCCAGCAGTTTAAATGGAAGGAATGAGCAGTTCTTC.

This chain uses TRBV15 with TRBJ1-2; D gene ambiguous. V dropped 1 base and J dropped 0 bases, with 9 bases sitting between them. The CDR3 sequence is 15 residues long. Germline-derived CDR1 and CDR2 are LNHNV and YYDKDF (reference sequence). CDR3 amino acids: CATSRGAATNYGYTF. DNA for the CDR3: TGTGCCACCAGCAGAGGAGCGGCGACTAACTATGGCTACACCTTC.

This clonotype appeared many times. The rearrangement links TRBV7-2 to TRBJ2-7; the D is unclear. The CDR3 runs to 14 residues. Trimming removed 2 bases at V and 3 bases at J, with 11 bases between. Germline V gene data show CDR1 as SGHTA and CDR2 as FQGNSA. As DNA, the CDR3 is TGTGCCAGCAGCTTACATAAGGGAAACTACGAGCAGTACTTC. Its translation is CASSLHKGNYEQYF. Looking up the rest from reference TRBV7-2 and TRBJ2-7 gives the full variable domain: GAGVSQSPSNKVTEKGKDVELRCDPISGHTALYWYRQSLGQGLEFLIYFQGNSAPDKSGLPSDRFSAERTGGSVSTLTIQRTQQEDSAVYLCASSLHKGNYEQYFGPGTRLTVT.

This clonotype was detected ten times or more. The chain joins TRBV21-1 to TRBJ2-5. TRBV21-1 is an annotated pseudogene. The CDR3 is 12 amino acids. The CDR3 loop is CASSKKKTPWYF. The CDR3 DNA follows: TGTGCCAGCAGCAAGAAGAAGACACCCTGGTACTTC.

This chain links TRBV20-1 with TRBJ2-1; D is ambiguous. The CDR3 contains 14 residues. The germline V gene encodes CDR1 DFQATT and CDR2 SNEGSKA (reference sequence). The germline V and J ends were trimmed by 5 bases and 3 bases, with 14 bases remaining between them. CDR3 bases: TGCAGTGCTGGCCAAGGTGTGGGCTACAATGAGCAGTTCTTC. Translated, it gives CSAGQGVGYNEQFF.

The chain has TRBV7-3 and TRBJ2-3; no definite D call. The CDR3 has 14 amino acids. V was clipped by 1 base and J by 4 bases, with 9 bases between them. Germline loops: CDR1 SGHTA, CDR2 FQGTGA. The CDR3 protein is CASSLNARPDTQYF. The CDR3 coding sequence is TGTGCCAGCAGCTTAAATGCCCGTCCAGATACGCAGTATTTT.

The chain has TRBV30 and TRBJ2-3; 9 nucleotides align to TRBD1. The CDR3 loop spans 16 amino acids. V shed 1 base and J 1 base; nucleotides not matched to a gene: 6. CDR1 is GTSNPN, CDR2 SVGIG, per germline (reference sequence). The CDR3 sequence: CAWSGRTGARTDTQYF. The CDR3 DNA sequence: TGTGCCTGGAGTGGCCGGACAGGGGCCCGCACAGATACGCAGTATTTT. Drawing the rest from reference TRBV30 and TRBJ2-3, the complete variable domain is SQTIHQWPATLVQPVGSPLSLECTVEGTSNPNLYWYRQAAGRGLQLLFYSVGIGQISSEVPQNLSASRPQDRQFILSSKKLLLSDSGFYLCAWSGRTGARTDTQYFGPGTRLTVL.

This clonotype was seen only a few times. The rearrangement uses TRBV6-2 or TRBV6-3 and TRBJ2-5, with D hard to call. The CDR3 has 12 amino acids. CDR1 is MNHEY and CDR2 is SVGEGT in the germline V gene. V lost 1 base, J lost 0 bases, and 0 bases lay in between. The CDR3 loop is CASSYYQETQYF. The CDR3 DNA follows: TGTGCCAGCAGTTACTACCAAGAGACCCAGTACTTC.

The chain uses TRBV6-6 and TRBJ1-1; no reliable D call. The CDR3 length is 12 residues. Trimming pared 5 bases from V and 5 bases from J, leaving 9 bases between. Germline V lookup: CDR1 MNHNY, CDR2 SVGAGI (reference sequence). CDR3 in DNA: TGTGCCAGCAGTGAGGTTATGACTGAAGCTTTCTTT. Amino acid sequence: CASSEVMTEAFF.

This clonotype was observed at least ten times. The chain has TRBV29-1 and TRBJ2-7; D tentatively reads TRBD1 or TRBD2 (5 bases each). Germline loops: CDR1 SQVTM, CDR2 ANQGSEA. Trimming cost V 6 bases and J 7 bases, with 16 bases left between them. The CDR3 extends over 12 amino acids. CDR3 sequence reads: CSVPGPGGEQYF. The CDR3 DNA reads as TGCAGCGTACCGGGACCAGGCGGGGAGCAGTACTTC.

This clonotype was detected a few times. The CDR3 DNA follows: TGTGCCAGCAGCCCCCGGACAGGGTTGTTGAACACTGAAGCTTTCTTT. Its protein is CASSPRTGLLNTEAFF. V gene TRBV11-1 combines with J gene TRBJ1-1, with 8 bases aligning to TRBD1. The CDR3 is 16 residues long. The J segment lost 0 bases and the V segment lost 5 bases, leaving 8 bases of the junction unmatched. Per germline, CDR1 SGHAT and CDR2 FQDESV (reference sequence).

The rearrangement uses TRBV20-1 and TRBJ2-1, with 7 bases fitting TRBD1. This CDR3 comprises 13 residues. The trim removed 1 base at V and 7 bases at J, leaving 4 bases unmatched. Germline V gene sequence: CDR1 DFQATT, CDR2 SNEGSKA (reference sequence). CDR3 sequence (DNA): TGCAGTGCTAGAGGGACAGGAAGAAATGAGCAGTTCTTC. It translates to CSARGTGRNEQFF.

This clonotype occurred many times. The chain couples TRBV2 to TRBJ2-5; D is perhaps TRBD1 or TRBD2 (6 bases each). Trimming removed 5 bases at V and 2 bases at J, with 21 bases between. CDR3 length equals 17 residues. CDR1 is SNHLY and CDR2 is FYNNEI in the germline V gene. The CDR3 region is CASSQRGYGGRQETQYF. The DNA for the CDR3 is TGTGCCAGCAGTCAAAGGGGCTACGGGGGCCGACAAGAGACCCAGTACTTC.

This clonotype was detected only a few times. The genes are TRBV7-9 and TRBJ2-5; 12 bases align to TRBD1. J gave up 5 bases and V 4 bases, and 11 bases lay outside the gene matches. Germline V gene sequence: CDR1 SEHNR, CDR2 FQNEAQ (reference sequence). There are 17 residues in the CDR3. CDR3 in amino acids: CASSSTRDRGLIETQYF. The CDR3 nucleotides are TGTGCCAGCAGCTCTACCCGGGACAGGGGGCTAATTGAGACCCAGTACTTC.

V usage is TRBV20-1 and J usage is TRBJ2-7, with D possibly called TRBD1 or TRBD2 (6 bases each). CDR3 length equals 15 residues. Germline V gives CDR1 DFQATT, CDR2 SNEGSKA (reference sequence). Trimming took off 5 bases at V and 3 bases at J, with 20 bases between the two ends. CDR3 nucleotide sequence: TGCAGTGCTCAACGGCATCGGAGGGGACACTACGAGCAGTACTTC. Protein sequence: CSAQRHRRGHYEQYF.

The V and J genes are TRBV6-5 and TRBJ1-2; D uncertain. The germline gives CDR1 MNHEY, CDR2 SVGAGI. The CDR3 runs 13 residues. Trimming took 2 bases from V and 4 from J, leaving 8 bases between them. CDR3 sequence reads: CASSYRGFYGYTF. CDR3 sequence (DNA): TGTGCCAGCAGTTACCGAGGATTCTATGGCTACACCTTC.

In its sample, this clonotype was seen a few times. V is TRBV12-3 or TRBV12-4 and J is TRBJ2-2; D unresolved. V was shortened by 7 bases and J by 0 bases, with 6 bases between the two germline ends. The CDR3 consists of 13 residues. In DNA form, the CDR3 reads TGTGCCAGCACACGACCGAACACCGGGGAGCTGTTTTTT. It encodes CASTRPNTGELFF.